This T cell receptor beta chain was identified in a study of low-dose radiotherapy and immunotherapy resistance in tumors. Study background: Cohort 1 got 0.5 Gy per fraction every 2 weeks, 6.5 Gy in total.

CDR1 is SEHNR, CDR2 FQNEAQ, per germline (reference sequence). V was clipped by 1 base and J by 3 bases, with 15 bases between them. This CDR3 spans 16 amino acids. The time point was: before trial treatment. The treatment that donors received included nivolumab, ipilimumab, aspirin, low-dose cyclophosphamide and low-dose radiotherapy. Those who qualified had advanced solid tumors (lacking tumor-infiltrating lymphocytes). Gene-specific TRAV and TRBV primers were used for first-strand cDNA, covering alpha and beta chains. With a V-primer adapter and a constant-region primer, TCRs were amplified for roughly 21 PCR cycles. MiXCR, run by TCRdb on the reads, gives a single entry per CDR3 protein. The sample holds more than 50,000 distinct CDR3 sequences, 26% seen once.

Sequenced material: PBMCs, taken before treatment. This TCR was sampled from a male donor with rectosigmoid adenocarcinoma. V and J are TRBV7-9 and TRBJ1-2; D perhaps matches TRBD1 (6 bases). CDR3 nucleotides: TGTGCCAGCAGCTTAGATGTTCCGGGACAATACTATGGCTACACCTTC. It encodes CASSLDVPGQYYGYTF.